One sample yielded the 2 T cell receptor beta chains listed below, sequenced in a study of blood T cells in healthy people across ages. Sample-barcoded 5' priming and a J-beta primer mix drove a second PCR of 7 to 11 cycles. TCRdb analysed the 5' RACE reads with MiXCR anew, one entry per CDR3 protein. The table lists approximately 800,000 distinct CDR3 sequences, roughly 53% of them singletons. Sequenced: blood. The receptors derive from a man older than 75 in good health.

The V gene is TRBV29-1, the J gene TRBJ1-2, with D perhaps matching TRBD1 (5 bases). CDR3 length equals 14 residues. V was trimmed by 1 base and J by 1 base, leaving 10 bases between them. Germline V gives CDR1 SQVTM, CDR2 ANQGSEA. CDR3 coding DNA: TGCAGCGTTGAAGGCGGGACTGATAACTATGGCTACACCTTC. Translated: CSVEGGTDNYGYTF.

This CDR3 is CASSQEKRQTSEQFF. The CDR3 DNA follows: TGTGCCAGCAGCCAAGAGAAGCGCCAAACGAGTGAGCAGTTCTTC. The rearrangement joins TRBV4-2 to TRBJ2-1; no reliable D call. CDR3 size: 15 residues. Germline CDR1 is LGHNA and CDR2 is YNFKEQ. V gave up 0 bases and J gave up 9 bases, with 15 bases separating them.